One and the same sample provided the 25 T cell receptor beta chains below, sequenced in a study of blood T cell repertoires in COVID-19. TCRdb keeps only in-frame clones here, not all; method: immunoSEQ multiplex PCR. Here the sample spans some 150,000 clones, nearly 85% being singletons. Sequencing was done on a sample of peripheral blood. These receptors were collected from a human donor in a cohort sampled during active COVID-19.

The V gene is TRBV29-1, the J gene TRBJ1-1; D is uncertain. Germline V gene sequence: CDR1 SQVTM, CDR2 ANQGSEA. The CDR3 totals 13 residues. The V gene lost 3 bases and the J gene lost 0 bases, with 8 bases spanning the gap. The CDR3 nucleotides read TGCAGCGTTGAGGTCAACATGAACACTGAAGCTTTCTTT. It translates to CSVEVNMNTEAFF.

The chain joins TRBV20-1 to TRBJ1-2, with no clear D. This CDR3 has 13 amino acids. Trimming stripped 6 bases from V and 3 bases from J, with 14 bases between. Germline CDR1 DFQATT, CDR2 SNEGSKA (reference sequence). The CDR3 DNA follows: TGCAGTGCCAGTAAACAGATTGACTATGGCTACACCTTC. This gives the protein CSASKQIDYGYTF.

This clone was observed once. The chain uses TRBV18 and TRBJ2-1, with 7 positions matching TRBD1. The junction had 6 bases not matched to a gene; V was cut back by 3 bases and J by 7 bases. The CDR3 sequence is 14 residues long. Germline assignment: CDR1 KGHSH and CDR2 LQKENI. CDR3 loop: CASSPVTGENEQFF. Here the CDR3 DNA reads TGTGCCAGCTCACCGGTCACAGGGGAGAATGAGCAGTTCTTC.

The V and J genes are TRBV7-9 and TRBJ1-3; D is unresolved. Germline V CDR1 and CDR2: SEHNR, FQNEAQ (reference sequence). Trimming stripped 4 bases from V and 0 bases from J, with 13 bases between. The CDR3 runs 16 residues. CDR3 amino acids: CASSSRLLSSGNTIYF. CDR3 coding DNA: TGTGCCAGCAGCTCCCGACTGCTAAGCTCTGGAAACACCATATATTTT.

The chain joins TRBV7-2 to TRBJ1-2, with 12 bases that match TRBD1. Per the germline V gene, CDR1 is SGHTA and CDR2 is FQGNSA. V dropped 1 base and J dropped 2; count of bases not matched to a gene: 2. The CDR3 has 16 residues. The CDR3 here is CASSLGGQGANYGYTF. The CDR3 DNA sequence: TGTGCCAGCAGCTTAGGGGGACAGGGGGCGAACTATGGCTACACCTTC. The complete variable domain, with remaining parts taken from reference TRBV7-2 and TRBJ1-2, reads GAGVSQSPSNKVTEKGKDVELRCDPISGHTALYWYRQSLGQGLEFLIYFQGNSAPDKSGLPSDRFSAERTGGSVSTLTIQRTQQEDSAVYLCASSLGGQGANYGYTFGSGTRLTVV.

The chain combines TRBV5-6 with TRBJ1-5, with a possible D match to TRBD1 (5 bases). V lost 0 bases to trimming and J lost 2 bases, with 6 bases between them. Germline V CDR1 and CDR2: SGHDT, YYEEEE. The length of the CDR3 is 14 residues. DNA for the CDR3: TGTGCCAGCAGCTTGGGCAGGGGCAATCAGCCCCAGCATTTT. This encodes CASSLGRGNQPQHF. Filled out from reference TRBV5-6 and TRBJ1-5, the complete variable domain reads DAGVTQSPTHLIKTRGQQVTLRCSPKSGHDTVSWYQQALGQGPQFIFQYYEEEERQRGNFPDRFSGHQFPNYSSELNVNALLLGDSALYLCASSLGRGNQPQHFGDGTRLSIL.

The gene calls are TRBV7-9 and TRBJ1-5; TRBD1 is a possible D gene (5 bases). V lost 5 bases to trimming and J lost 0 bases, with 11 bases between them. Germline V gene lookup returns CDR1 SEHNR and CDR2 FQNEAQ (reference sequence). This CDR3 comprises 15 residues. The CDR3 region has the DNA TGTGCCAGCAGCCTCACAGGTAATAGCAATCAGCCCCAGCATTTT. Its translation: CASSLTGNSNQPQHF.

The chain links TRBV9 to TRBJ1-1; D unresolved. V lost 1 base, J lost 1 base, and 5 bases lay in between. Germline CDR1 reads SGDLS; CDR2 reads YYNGEE. The CDR3 spans 13 residues. The CDR3 sequence is CASSVYRNTEAFF. DNA of the CDR3: TGTGCCAGCAGCGTATACAGGAACACTGAAGCTTTCTTT.

The chain recombines TRBV11-3 with TRBJ2-7, with a tentative D call TRBD1 (6 bases). CDR3 length: 15 amino acids. From germline, CDR1 is SGHNT and CDR2 YENEEA. V was cut by 4 bases and J by 1 base, with 14 bases left in between. CDR3 coding DNA: TGTGCCAGCAGCTCCCGCCTTGACAGGTCCTACGAGCAGTACGTC. The encoded protein is CASSSRLDRSYEQYV.

V and J are TRBV1 and TRBJ1-4; the DNA was not compared with TRBD1, the D call given in the table. TRBV1 corresponds to a pseudogene. This CDR3 contains 19 residues. CDR3: CTSSQGQTGPFATNEKLFF. Written as DNA, the CDR3 is TGCACCAGCAGCCAAGGACAGACAGGGCCTTTTGCAACTAATGAAAAACTGTTTTTT.

This sequence joins TRBV11-2 and TRBJ1-1; TRBD1 might be the D (5 bases). Germline V lookup: CDR1 SGHAT, CDR2 FQNNGV. The CDR3 covers 18 residues. V lost 3 bases, J lost 1 base, and 21 bases lay in between. In DNA form, the CDR3 reads TGTGCCAGCAGCTTGACCGGCCGAAGGGACTACTCGAACACTGAAGCTTTCTTT. Protein product: CASSLTGRRDYSNTEAFF.

The chain carries TRBV7-3 and TRBJ2-1, with 13 bases identical to TRBD2. CDR3 length equals 15 residues. The V gene's germline CDR1 is SGHTA and CDR2 FQGTGA. V shed 2 bases and J 6 bases; nucleotides not matched to a gene: 1. CDR3 sequence (DNA): TGTGCCAGCAGCTTAGGACTAGCGGGGGTCAATGAGCAGTTCTTC. Protein: CASSLGLAGVNEQFF.

This sequence joins TRBV7-2 and TRBJ2-1; the match to TRBD1 covers 7 bases. Per germline, CDR1 SGHTA and CDR2 FQGNSA. The J segment lost 7 bases and the V segment lost 4 bases, leaving 4 bases of the junction unmatched. This CDR3 region has 13 residues. The DNA for the CDR3 is TGTGCCAGCAGCTCCCAACAGGGGAATGAGCAGTTCTTC. Amino acids: CASSSQQGNEQFF.

In nucleotides, the CDR3 is TGTGCCAGCAGTTCCAGGGGCTACAATGAGCAGTTCTTC. Its translation: CASSSRGYNEQFF. This chain links TRBV27 with TRBJ2-1; a weak D match, TRBD1 (6 bases). This CDR3 contains 13 residues. The germline V gene encodes CDR1 MNHEY and CDR2 SMNVEV (reference sequence). V shed 4 bases and J shed 3 bases, with 7 bases lying between them.

The chain combines TRBV5-4 with TRBJ1-1, with D possibly TRBD1 on 5 matching bases. Germline CDR1 and CDR2: SGHNT and YYREEE (reference sequence). This CDR3 comprises 12 residues. V was pared by 5 bases and J by 6 bases, with 11 bases between. The CDR3 sequence: CASRSGGAEAFF. CDR3 DNA: TGTGCCAGCAGATCCGGAGGGGCTGAAGCTTTCTTT.

The CDR3 here is CASSQDGTGVVYGYTF. In DNA form, the CDR3 reads TGTGCCAGCAGCCAAGACGGGACAGGGGTTGTCTATGGCTACACCTTC. V gene TRBV3-1 (or the pseudogene TRBV3-2) combines with J gene TRBJ1-2; 10 bases agree with TRBD1. From germline, CDR1 is LGHDT and CDR2 YNNKEL (reference sequence). The CDR3 consists of 16 residues. The V and J ends lost 0 bases and 4 bases, in that order; junction bases with no gene match: 5.

The chain uses TRBV24-1 and TRBJ2-1; the match to TRBD1 covers 7 bases. CDR3 length equals 14 residues. J was trimmed by 5 bases and V by 5 bases; bases with no gene match: 5. Germline CDR1 is KGHDR and CDR2 is SFDVKD. CDR3 protein: CATSVRGLHNEQFF. The DNA for the CDR3 is TGTGCCACCAGTGTGAGGGGGCTGCACAATGAGCAGTTCTTC.

The rearrangement uses TRBV29-1 and TRBJ2-5; 7 nucleotides agree with TRBD1. Germline loops: CDR1 SQVTM, CDR2 ANQGSEA. This CDR3 is built from 13 residues. Trimming removed 4 bases from V and 7 bases from J; junction bases left unmatched: 9. The CDR3, as DNA: TGCAGCGTTGGCAAAACAGGGGTTTCGACCCAGTACTTC. Translation: CSVGKTGVSTQYF. Together with reference TRBV29-1 and TRBJ2-5, the CDR3 gives the full variable domain: SAVISQKPSRDICQRGTSLTIQCQVDSQVTMMFWYRQQPGQSLTLIATANQGSEATYESGFVIDKFPISRPNLTFSTLTVSNMSPEDSSIYLCSVGKTGVSTQYFGPGTRLLVL.

The V and J genes are TRBV29-1 and TRBJ1-2; TRBD1 agrees at 9 bases. Germline V CDR1 and CDR2: SQVTM, ANQGSEA. The CDR3 is made up of 12 amino acids. V lost 7 bases to trimming and J lost 8 bases; unmatched junction nucleotides: 8. The CDR3 nucleotides read TGCAGCGCCGGGACAGGGTATGACGGCTACACCTTC. This codes for CSAGTGYDGYTF. The full variable domain, with the rest looked up from reference TRBV29-1 and TRBJ1-2, is SAVISQKPSRDICQRGTSLTIQCQVDSQVTMMFWYRQQPGQSLTLIATANQGSEATYESGFVIDKFPISRPNLTFSTLTVSNMSPEDSSIYLCSAGTGYDGYTFGSGTRLTVV.

V usage is TRBV4-1 and J usage is TRBJ2-2; 9 bases fit TRBD2. Germline V gene sequence: CDR1 MGHRA, CDR2 YSYEKL. Unmatched junction bases numbered 3, after V lost 0 bases and J lost 4 bases. The CDR3 is 16 residues long. The CDR3 is CASSQEKRGVTGELFF. The CDR3 bases are TGCGCCAGCAGCCAAGAGAAGCGGGGGGTCACCGGGGAGCTGTTTTTT.

The chain recombines TRBV7-2 with TRBJ1-2, with D uncertain. Germline-derived CDR1 and CDR2 are SGHTA and FQGNSA. Trimming cost V 4 bases and J 8 bases, with 14 bases left between them. The CDR3 totals 13 residues. This chain's CDR3 is CASSSNSRRGYTF. For the CDR3, the DNA is TGTGCCAGCAGCTCGAACAGCCGGAGGGGCTACACCTTC.

This chain uses TRBV29-1 with TRBJ1-1, with D hard to call. The ends were cut back, 4 bases at V and 1 base at J, with 10 bases in the middle. This CDR3 is built from 13 residues. CDR1 and CDR2 (germline): SQVTM, ANQGSEA. DNA for the CDR3: TGCAGCGTTGTGGCAGGAAAGAACACTGAAGCTTTCTTT. Translating gives CSVVAGKNTEAFF.

The chain carries TRBV19 and TRBJ1-1; no clear D. This CDR3 has 12 amino acids. Germline V gives CDR1 LNHDA, CDR2 SQIVND (reference sequence). V lost 5 bases, J lost 2 bases, and 6 bases lay in between. The CDR3 sequence is CASSFLNTEAFF. The DNA of the CDR3 is TGTGCCAGTAGTTTTCTAAACACTGAAGCTTTCTTT.

The V and J genes are TRBV12-3 or TRBV12-4 and TRBJ2-7; maybe TRBD2 (6 bases). CDR3 length: 13 amino acids. The V end was cut by 7 bases, the J end by 1 base, with 11 bases between. The CDR3 region has the DNA TGTGCCAGCAACGTAGGGACTTCCTACGAGCAGTACTTC. Protein: CASNVGTSYEQYF.

The V and J genes are TRBV9 and TRBJ2-3, with 15 positions matching TRBD2. V lost 4 bases, J lost 5 bases, and 14 bases stayed unmatched. The CDR3 is made up of 19 amino acids. Per the germline V gene, CDR1 is SGDLS and CDR2 is YYNGEE. The DNA of the CDR3 is TGTGCCAGCAGCTTCCGGACTAGCGGGAGGGCCAACGTCAGAGATACGCAGTATTTT. Translation: CASSFRTSGRANVRDTQYF.